Listed below are T cell receptor beta chains from one sample, sequenced in a study of shared clonotypes between healthy human individuals. Sequencing was performed with immunoSEQ multiplex PCR; in TCRdb, only in-frame clones are kept and a portion is missing. The sample has around 2,000,000 clones, about 93% seen once. Sequences were obtained from naive CD8+ T cells from PBMCs. These TCRs come from a man aged 18 to 30 in good health. Some clones in this sample may be carry-over from other donors' samples. Each CDR3 is given without its conserved first and last residue. The size field is filled for only some rows; it gives once, few, many or a size class.

CDR3: ASSSLAGGYYNEQF
size: .
J: TRBJ2-1
V: TRBV7-3

CDR3: SVDLSQFTDTQY
size: .
J: TRBJ2-3
V: TRBV29-1

CDR3: ASSIDLYLGYEQY
size: .
J: TRBJ2-7
V: TRBV19

CDR3: ASRSGAKSTDTQY
size: .
J: TRBJ2-3
V: TRBV27

CDR3: ASTHLPGPNPPQH
size: .
J: TRBJ1-5
V: TRBV19

CDR3: ARSTCGGDSYEQY
size: .
J: TRBJ2-7
V: TRBV5-3

CDR3: ASSPHLFGTGGPYEQY
size: .
J: TRBJ2-7
V: TRBV28

CDR3: ASSPLGSSDYEQY
size: .
J: TRBJ2-7
V: TRBV6-1

CDR3: ASSLFSETFEPQH
size: .
J: TRBJ1-5
V: TRBV28

CDR3: ASSHYGTQLGFEQF
size: .
J: TRBJ2-1
V: TRBV7-9

CDR3: ATPTGVGEQF
size: .
J: TRBJ2-1
V: TRBV2

CDR3: ASSLDRDPYEQY
size: .
J: TRBJ2-7
V: TRBV5-1

CDR3: ASSPYRSFGGNEQF
size: .
J: TRBJ2-1
V: TRBV18

CDR3: ASSLDGEQY
size: .
J: TRBJ2-7
V: TRBV11-3

CDR3: ASSLGRREAAREQF
size: once
J: TRBJ2-1
V: TRBV5-1

CDR3: ASSTRGGLGTEAF
size: .
J: TRBJ1-1
V: TRBV11-2

CDR3: ALAGQF
size: .
J: TRBJ2-1
V: TRBV2

CDR3: ASGLTDMSTDTQY
size: .
J: TRBJ2-3
V: TRBV27

CDR3: ASRYRGGADTQY
size: .
J: TRBJ2-3
V: TRBV28

CDR3: ASSYSRGARDEQY
size: .
J: TRBJ2-7
V: TRBV6-5

CDR3: ASSSRAPLQETQY
size: .
J: TRBJ2-5
V: TRBV28

CDR3: ASSPFSGSSAKNIQY
size: .
J: TRBJ2-4
V: TRBV11-2

CDR3: ASSLAGSERERTRELF
size: .
J: TRBJ2-2
V: TRBV5-1

CDR3: ASSDSGKGEQY
size: .
J: TRBJ2-7
V: TRBV6-4

CDR3: ASSFLNEQY
size: .
J: TRBJ2-7
V: TRBV27

CDR3: ASSLSPTNTEAF
size: .
J: TRBJ1-1
V: TRBV28

CDR3: ASSEWVVPQETQY
size: .
J: TRBJ2-5
V: TRBV6-1

CDR3: ASSLGSLGPQH
size: few
J: TRBJ1-5
V: TRBV19